These T cell receptor beta chains were read from a single sample in a study of T cell responses to AZD1222 COVID-19 vaccine. The data were produced by immunoSEQ multiplex PCR, yet TCRdb's version contains in-frame clones alone and is incomplete. Here the sample spans about 130,000 clones, over 85% being singletons. Sequenced material: peripheral blood, taken on day 0 of AZD1222 vaccination. The receptor source for this set is an adult in good health. CDR3s include the opening cysteine and the closing phenylalanine or tryptophan. D genes are given only for firm matches. Some rows mark clone size as missing; the rest say once, few, many or name a class of expanded clone.

.,TRBV6-2/TRBV6-3,TRBJ2-7,TRBD2,TGTGCCAGCAGTTCGCGACTAGCGGGAGGGCCCCACGAGCAGTACTTC,CASSSRLAGGPHEQYF
.,TRBV7-2,TRBJ1-2,.,TGTGCCAGCAGCTTAGGACGCGGGGGCCGTGGCTACACCTTC,CASSLGRGGRGYTF
.,TRBV7-6,TRBJ2-3,.,TGTGCCAGCAGCCCGGGACTGGGTAGCACAGATACGCAGTATTTT,CASSPGLGSTDTQYF
.,TRBV7-3,TRBJ2-7,TRBD2,TGTGCCAGCAGCCCCTCTAGCGGGGGCTTCTACGAGCAGTACTTC,CASSPSSGGFYEQYF
.,TRBV5-6,TRBJ1-4,TRBD1,TGTGCCAGCAGCCTGACCCGACAGGGGAACGAAAAACTGTTTTTT,CASSLTRQGNEKLFF
.,TRBV28,TRBJ1-2,.,TGTGCCAGCAGTGACCCAGGGCAGGTCTATGGCTACACCTTC,CASSDPGQVYGYTF
.,TRBV21-1,TRBJ1-1,.,TGTGCCAGCAGCGACAGGAGACATCACGCTGAAGCTTTCTTT,CASSDRRHHAEAFF
once,TRBV2,TRBJ1-5,.,TGTGCCAGCAGCCCAGGATCAGTTGGGGATAGCAATCAGCCCCAGCATTTT,CASSPGSVGDSNQPQHF
.,TRBV5-1,TRBJ1-1,.,TGCGCCAGCAGCTTGAGGGGGAATCCGATGAACACTGAAGCTTTCTTT,CASSLRGNPMNTEAFF
.,TRBV4-2,TRBJ2-5,.,TGTGCCAGCAGCCAAGACAGAGGGGAGACCCAGTACTTC,CASSQDRGETQYF
.,TRBV13,TRBJ2-5,.,TGTGCCAGCAGCTCTACGGGGGACTTAATAGAGACCCAGTACTTC,CASSSTGDLIETQYF
.,TRBV28,TRBJ2-3,TRBD2,TGTGCCAGCAGTTTGGCGGGAGGTGTAGATACGCAGTATTTT,CASSLAGGVDTQYF
.,TRBV5-8,TRBJ1-1,.,TGTGCCAGCGATCCCGCGATGGACACTGAAGCTTTCTTT,CASDPAMDTEAFF
.,TRBV6-1,TRBJ2-3,.,TGTGCCAGCAGTGAACCGGGGGACACAGATACGCAGTATTTT,CASSEPGDTDTQYF
.,TRBV5-1,TRBJ1-1,.,TGCGCCAGCAGCTTGGACGGGAATTCGAACACTGAAGCTTTCTTT,CASSLDGNSNTEAFF
.,TRBV6-5,TRBJ1-2,.,TGTGCCAGCAGGAGGGAAACGAACTATGGCTACACCTTC,CASRRETNYGYTF
.,TRBV21-1,TRBJ2-6,.,TGTGCCAGCAGCAAGATGTATTGGAGATCTGGGGCCAACGTCCTGACTTTC,CASSKMYWRSGANVLTF
.,TRBV3-1/TRBV3-2,TRBJ2-1,TRBD2,TGTGCCAGCAGCCAAGATGGACTAGCGGACAATGAGCAGTTCTTC,CASSQDGLADNEQFF
.,TRBV6-1,TRBJ2-7,.,TGTGCCAGCAGTGGGGGGGTCTACGAGCAGTACTTC,CASSGGVYEQYF
.,TRBV5-1,TRBJ1-1,TRBD1,TGCGCCAGCAGCTGGGGTCAGGGGGTAAACACTGAAGCTTTCTTT,CASSWGQGVNTEAFF
.,TRBV7-9,TRBJ1-1,.,TGTGCCAGCAGCTTAGCTGACTACGGGAACACTGAAGCTTTCTTT,CASSLADYGNTEAFF
.,TRBV6-1,TRBJ1-5,.,TGTGCCAGCAGTGACCCCCCGGAGGGGGAGCCCCAGCATTTT,CASSDPPEGEPQHF
.,TRBV4-3,TRBJ1-5,.,TGCGCCAGCAGCCAAGATGGAAGGGGTCTGCAGCCCCAGCATTTT,CASSQDGRGLQPQHF
.,TRBV11-2,TRBJ1-6,.,TGTGCCAGCAGCTTAGAAGCGGCAGGGAGTTTTTCACCCCTCCACTTT,CASSLEAAGSFSPLHF